These 24 T cell receptor beta chains were all obtained from the same sample, sequenced in a study of blood T cell repertoires in COVID-19. Sequenced by immunoSEQ multiplex PCR; TCRdb stores in-frame clones only, minus some. The sample shows about 130,000 clones, approximately 78% of them seen only once. Input material: peripheral blood. Receptor source: a man aged 55 to 70 who had recovered from COVID-19.

The chain is built from TRBV19 and TRBJ1-1; D might be TRBD1 (5 bases). The CDR3 loop spans 15 amino acids. V dropped 6 bases and J dropped 0 bases, with 14 bases sitting between them. Germline V gene lookup returns CDR1 LNHDA and CDR2 SQIVND (reference sequence). DNA of the CDR3: TGTGCCAGTAGCCTCGGGGGGGGTGTGAACACTGAAGCTTTCTTT. Translated: CASSLGGGVNTEAFF.

The genes are TRBV18 and TRBJ1-1; D perhaps matches TRBD1 (6 bases). Germline lookup yields CDR1 KGHSH and CDR2 LQKENI. Trimming removed 3 bases at V and 0 bases at J, with 11 bases between. The CDR3 has 15 amino acids. DNA of the CDR3: TGTGCCAGCTCACCGAGACAGGTTATGAACACTGAAGCTTTCTTT. This sequence encodes CASSPRQVMNTEAFF.

The V call is TRBV5-1, the J call TRBJ1-4; 8 bases map to TRBD1. The CDR3 loop spans 15 amino acids. J gave up 7 bases and V 4 bases, and 9 bases lay outside the gene matches. Germline V gene lookup returns CDR1 SGHRS and CDR2 YFSETQ. The CDR3 DNA sequence: TGCGCCAGCAGCAGCCGGACAGGGCCTGCTGAAAAACTGTTTTTT. Its translation is CASSSRTGPAEKLFF.

The genes are TRBV7-2 and TRBJ2-3; 9 bases match TRBD2. The ends lost 2 bases at V and 9 bases at J; junction bases unmatched: 9. Per the germline V gene, CDR1 is SGHTA and CDR2 is FQGNSA. The CDR3 loop spans 15 amino acids. The CDR3 DNA reads as TGTGCCAGCAGCTTAAGGCGGGAGGCGGGGGGGACGCAGTATTTT. As protein: CASSLRREAGGTQYF.

This clone turned up a few times. The rearrangement uses TRBV27 and TRBJ2-1; maybe TRBD2 (6 bases). CDR3 length: 16 amino acids. The V end was cut by 6 bases, the J end by 7 bases, with 22 bases between. Germline loops: CDR1 MNHEY, CDR2 SMNVEV (reference sequence). The DNA for the CDR3 is TGTGCCAGCAGACCACCAATTCCTCTCCGGGGGAATGAGCAGTTCTTC. It yields the protein CASRPPIPLRGNEQFF.

The chain joins TRBV19 to TRBJ2-3, with 8 positions matching TRBD1. The junction had 9 bases not matched to a gene; V was cut back by 7 bases and J by 6 bases. The germline V gene encodes CDR1 LNHDA and CDR2 SQIVND (reference sequence). The CDR3 length is 14 residues. CDR3 in DNA: TGTGCCAGTACGCCGACAGGGGTGGCGGATACGCAGTATTTT. It codes for CASTPTGVADTQYF.

This clone was counted only a few times. The chain recombines TRBV25-1 with TRBJ2-1; D might be TRBD1 (6 bases). CDR1 and CDR2 from the germline V gene are MGHDK and SYGVNS. Deletions cut 2 bases from V and 6 bases from J, with 11 bases between. The CDR3 is made up of 14 amino acids. For the CDR3, the DNA is TGTGCCAGCAGTGAAGGAGCCAGGGGCAATGAGCAGTTCTTC. Translation: CASSEGARGNEQFF.

Sample share makes this clone medium-sized (0.01 to 0.1%). The rearrangement uses TRBV4-3 and TRBJ2-7; the match to TRBD1 covers 9 bases. The CDR3 sequence is 15 residues long. The germline V gene encodes CDR1 LGHNA and CDR2 YSLEER. Unmatched junction bases numbered 5, after V lost 1 base and J lost 4 bases. CDR3 amino acids: CASSQGTGDSYEQYF. The CDR3 region has the DNA TGCGCCAGCAGCCAAGGGACAGGGGATTCGTACGAGCAGTACTTC.

This chain connects TRBV9 to TRBJ1-2, with 9 bases that match TRBD1. Trimming at V came to 4 bases and at J to 2 bases, leaving 6 bases not matched to a gene. The CDR3 has 15 residues. CDR1 is SGDLS, CDR2 YYNGEE, per germline. CDR3 loop: CASSLRDRVNYGYTF. The CDR3 bases are TGTGCCAGCAGCCTGCGGGACAGGGTGAACTATGGCTACACCTTC.

The table lists this clone with a count of one. In DNA, the CDR3 is TGTGCCAGCAGCTCACTGGGGGGACGTAATTCACCCCTCCACTTT. This sequence encodes CASSSLGGRNSPLHF. This chain joins TRBV28 and TRBJ1-6; maybe TRBD1 (5 bases). Germline V gene data show CDR1 as MDHEN and CDR2 as SYDVKM. The V gene lost 6 bases and the J gene lost 6 bases, with 15 bases spanning the gap. CDR3 length: 15 residues.

V is TRBV6-5 and J is TRBJ2-7, with TRBD1 matching 10 bases. With the DNA end fitting TRBJ2-5 better, the J assignment may be wrong. The CDR3 totals 14 residues. Germline lookup yields CDR1 MNHEY and CDR2 SVGAGI. The CDR3 protein is CASNRDRGRETQYF. The DNA of the CDR3 is TGTGCCAGCAATCGGGACAGGGGCAGGGAGACCCAGTACTTC.

This chain joins TRBV7-9 and TRBJ1-1, with 7 positions matching TRBD1. The CDR3 sequence is 15 residues long. CDR1 and CDR2 (germline): SEHNR, FQNEAQ (reference sequence). J lost 6 bases, V lost 5 bases, and 12 bases had no gene match. DNA of the CDR3: TGTGCCAGCAGCGTATTCGCAGGGGGTACGTCTGAAGCTTTCTTT. Its protein product is CASSVFAGGTSEAFF.

The chain combines TRBV30 with TRBJ2-3; the D is unclear. Trimming pared 1 base from V and 0 bases from J, leaving 5 bases between. There are 13 residues in the CDR3. Per germline, CDR1 GTSNPN and CDR2 SVGIG (reference sequence). CDR3 sequence reads: CAWSGASTDTQYF. CDR3 nucleotides: TGTGCCTGGAGTGGGGCTAGCACAGATACGCAGTATTTT.

The J gene is TRBJ1-1, the V gene TRBV10-3; D is uncertain. Between the trimmed V and J ends, which lost 3 bases and 1 base, there was a span of 12 bases. The CDR3 runs to 15 residues. Per the germline V gene, CDR1 is ENHRY and CDR2 is SYGVKD. The CDR3 protein is CAISETTIGNTEAFF. In DNA, the CDR3 is TGTGCCATCAGTGAAACGACAATAGGGAACACTGAAGCTTTCTTT.

The chain employs TRBV18 and TRBJ2-2, with a tentative D call TRBD1 (5 bases). V was cut by 3 bases and J by 0 bases, with 8 bases left in between. Germline CDR1 is KGHSH and CDR2 is LQKENI. The CDR3 has 15 amino acids. CDR3 amino acids: CASSPSDTNTGELFF. Here the CDR3 DNA reads TGTGCCAGCTCACCTTCGGACACGAACACCGGGGAGCTGTTTTTT.

This clone was observed a handful of times. The chain uses TRBV19 and TRBJ1-3, with 7 positions matching TRBD1. The germline V gene encodes CDR1 LNHDA and CDR2 SQIVND (reference sequence). This CDR3 is built from 14 residues. The V and J ends lost 10 bases and 0 bases, in that order; junction bases with no gene match: 6. The DNA for the CDR3 is TGTGCCACCTGGGACAGCTCCTCTGGAAACACCATATATTTT. Amino acids: CATWDSSSGNTIYF. Supplemented by reference TRBV19 and TRBJ1-3, the full variable domain reads DGGITQSPKYLFRKEGQNVTLSCEQNLNHDAMYWYRQDPGQGLRLIYYSQIVNDFQKGDIAEGYSVSREKKESFPLTVTSAQKNPTAFYLCATWDSSSGNTIYFGEGSWLTVV.

CDR3 in DNA: TGCAGCGTTGAAGGGGGGGACCGAGGCACTGAAGCTTTCTTT. Encoded protein: CSVEGGDRGTEAFF. The chain employs TRBV29-1 and TRBJ1-1, with D perhaps TRBD1 (5 bases). CDR1 and CDR2 (germline): SQVTM, ANQGSEA. V lost 1 base, J lost 4 bases, and 13 bases lay in between. The CDR3 length is 14 residues.

The genes are TRBV7-9 and TRBJ2-7, with D possibly matching TRBD1 (5 bases). Germline assignment: CDR1 SEHNR and CDR2 FQNEAQ (reference sequence). The CDR3 contains 14 residues. V gave up 5 bases and J gave up 5 bases, with 16 bases separating them. The CDR3 DNA reads TGTGCCAGCAGCCCCGGACACGCAGCCCACGAGCAGTACTTC. This gives the protein CASSPGHAAHEQYF.

This clone was counted a few times. The CDR3 bases are TGTGCCAGCAGACTTGGGGGGGCCCCTCCTAATGAAAAACTGTTTTTT. Translated, it gives CASRLGGAPPNEKLFF. V gene TRBV28 combines with J gene TRBJ1-4, with D possibly matching TRBD1 (6 bases). The V end lost 6 bases, the J end lost 3 bases, and 17 bases lay between the germline ends. The CDR3 is 16 residues long. Germline V CDR1 and CDR2: MDHEN, SYDVKM.

This clone was found once. The V and J genes are TRBV6-2 or TRBV6-3 and TRBJ2-7, with 10 bases lining up with TRBD2. Germline V gene lookup returns CDR1 MNHEY and CDR2 SVGEGT. The CDR3 is 17 residues long. The trim removed 0 bases at V and 4 bases at J, leaving 9 bases unmatched. DNA for the CDR3: TGTGCCAGCAGTTACTCGGTAGCGGGAGGCGTGCAGTACGAGCAGTACTTC. Its protein is CASSYSVAGGVQYEQYF.

The count of this clone is one. The chain uses TRBV6-2 or TRBV6-3 and TRBJ1-1; TRBD1 is a possible D gene (5 bases). The CDR3 runs to 17 residues. Germline V CDR1 and CDR2: MNHEY, SVGEGT. V lost 0 bases, J lost 1 base, and 15 bases lay in between. DNA of the CDR3: TGTGCCAGCAGTTACTCGGGGCCCGGTGTAAAGAACACTGAAGCTTTCTTT. Translated: CASSYSGPGVKNTEAFF.

The rearrangement joins TRBV5-1 to TRBJ1-6, with 7 nucleotides matching TRBD1. CDR1 SGHRS and CDR2 YFSETQ come from the germline V gene. Losses at the gene ends were 3 bases for V and 4 bases for J; bases not matched to a gene: 1. The CDR3 contains 14 residues. The CDR3 bases are TGCGCCAGCAGCTCGACAGGGTATAATTCACCCCTCCACTTT. This sequence encodes CASSSTGYNSPLHF.

The CDR3 DNA reads TGTGCCAGCAGCTTCCTCCCCTATGGCTACACCTTC. This encodes CASSFLPYGYTF. J is TRBJ1-2 and V is TRBV5-5; no firm D call. V was cut by 2 bases and J by 4 bases, with 6 bases left in between. This CDR3 has 12 amino acids. From germline, CDR1 is SGHKS and CDR2 YYEKEE (reference sequence).

This clone was detected only a few times. The CDR3 sequence: CASTVDRPNTGELFF. The CDR3 DNA reads TGTGCCAGCACCGTGGACAGGCCCAACACCGGGGAGCTGTTTTTT. The V call is TRBV2, the J call TRBJ2-2; TRBD1 agrees at 7 bases. In germline, CDR1 is SNHLY, CDR2 FYNNEI. J lost 2 bases, V lost 7 bases, and 7 bases had no gene match. The CDR3 runs 15 residues. Complete variable domain (other parts from reference TRBV2 and TRBJ2-2): EPEVTQTPSHQVTQMGQEVILRCVPISNHLYFYWYRQILGQKVEFLVSFYNNEISEKSEIFDDQFSVERPDGSNFTLKIRSTKLEDSAMYFCASTVDRPNTGELFFGEGSRLTVL.